The clone carrying this T cell receptor beta chain was found many times. A J-beta primer mix and a sample-barcoded 5' primer were used in a second PCR of about 6 to 12 cycles. Each cDNA molecule, via a template-switch adaptor with 12 random nucleotides, was tagged. TCRdb re-called the 5' RACE reads with MiXCR, one entry per CDR3 protein. The data contain fewer than 900,000 distinct CDR3 sequences, 40% to 45% of them singletons. The sample is drawn from a study of blood T cells in healthy people across ages. The CDR3 totals 14 residues. The V gene's germline CDR1 is LGHNA and CDR2 YSLEER. V was trimmed by 4 bases and J by 4 bases, leaving 11 bases between them. Donor samples were obtained from healthy Caucasian individuals from Russia, aged roughly 6 to 90.

Sequencing input: blood. This TCR came from a woman aged 60 to 75 in good health. The gene calls are TRBV4-3 and TRBJ2-1, with a tentative D call TRBD2 (6 bases). The chain's CDR3 is CASSRAGSYNEQFF. CDR3 coding DNA: TGCGCCAGCAGCCGCGCCGGGAGTTACAATGAGCAGTTCTTC.